This T cell receptor beta chain originates from a study of shared clonotypes between healthy human individuals. Overall study context: Donors, aged 18 to 49, were a couple of women and a few men.

Assay: immunoSEQ multiplex PCR; the TCRdb copy retains only in-frame clones and omits some. The sample contains 1.6 million or so clones, approximately 98.5% of which appear only once. To note about this clone: The antigen remains undetermined.

The V end was cut by 5 bases, the J end by 4 bases, with 14 bases between. The CDR3 is made up of 14 amino acids. Germline CDR1 PRHDT, CDR2 FYEKMQ (reference sequence). General study points: Shared clonotypes across all four donors exceeded non-shared ones in generation probability. Few donors limited the genetic and exposure-history diversity represented.

This TCR was recovered from a man aged 25-45 years in good health. The chain combines TRBV13 with TRBJ1-1; D is possibly TRBD1 (5 bases). Sample: naive CD4+ T cells sorted from blood. Documented subset: CD45RA+ positively selected. Here the CDR3 DNA reads TGTGCCAGCAGCCCCGACAGAAGGAGCACTGAAGCTTTCTTT. It yields the protein CASSPDRRSTEAFF.